The rows below give T cell receptor beta chains drawn from one sample of a study of CD8 T cells in Susac syndrome. In TCRdb, the immunoSEQ multiplex PCR reads were re-called with MiXCR into one record per CDR3 protein. This sample has some 160,000 distinct CDR3 sequences, with about 91% found just once. The sample consisted of CD4+ T cells from PBMCs. These receptors were obtained from a human donor in good health. The CDR3 runs from the conserved cysteine through the conserved F or W.

>TRBV29-1|TRBJ2-5
CSVGRDRNQETQYF
>TRBV29-1|TRBJ2-1
CSAGLADNEQFF
>TRBV28|TRBJ2-7
CASKPRRYEQYF
>TRBV29-1|TRBJ2-2
CSVRGQAANTGELFF
>TRBV2|TRBJ2-7
CASSLEGGRRDDEQYF
>TRBV5-1|TRBJ1-1
CASSLFGGDNTEAFF
>TRBV3-1|TRBJ2-5
CASSQQLAGVAAQYF
>TRBV7-9|TRBJ1-6
CACSASGKDSPLHF
>TRBV9|TRBJ2-7
CASSVRGEPTYEQYF
>TRBV5-4|TRBJ2-1
CASSFKGGWDNEQFF
>TRBV5-6|TRBJ1-2
CASSLGQYYGYTF
>TRBV18|TRBJ1-1
CASSPRVEGRSIF
>TRBV6-5|TRBJ1-4
CATRPTGFNEKLFF
>TRBV7-2|TRBJ1-2
CASSTDSYYGYTF
>TRBV5-6|TRBJ2-1
CASSLRGASYNEQFF
>TRBV11-3|TRBJ2-2
CASSPQGRAGELFF
>TRBV2|TRBJ2-5
CASSIGLAGVETQYF